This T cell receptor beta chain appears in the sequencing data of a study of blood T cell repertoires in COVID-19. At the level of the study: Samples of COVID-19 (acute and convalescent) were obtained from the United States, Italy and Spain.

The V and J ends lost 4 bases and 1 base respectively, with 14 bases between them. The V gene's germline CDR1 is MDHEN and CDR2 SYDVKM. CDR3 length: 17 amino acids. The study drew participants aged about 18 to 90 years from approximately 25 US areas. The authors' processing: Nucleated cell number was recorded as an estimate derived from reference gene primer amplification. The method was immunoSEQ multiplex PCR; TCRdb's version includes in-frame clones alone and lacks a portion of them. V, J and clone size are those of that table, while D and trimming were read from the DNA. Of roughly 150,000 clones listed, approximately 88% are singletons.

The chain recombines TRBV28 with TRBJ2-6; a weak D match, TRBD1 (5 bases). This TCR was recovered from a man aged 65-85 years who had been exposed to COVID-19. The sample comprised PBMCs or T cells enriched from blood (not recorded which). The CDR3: CASSSTIQGSGANVLTF. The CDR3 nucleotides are TGTGCCAGCAGTTCTACGATTCAGGGTTCTGGGGCCAACGTCCTGACTTTC.